This entry describes one T cell receptor beta chain. The target antigen is unknown. Negatively enriched CD4+ T cells were divided by CD45RA into naive and memory. Deep-level assay runs were performed. The data were produced by immunoSEQ multiplex PCR, yet TCRdb's version contains in-frame clones alone and is incomplete. Of around 2.5 million clones in the sample, 93% are singletons; the top ten hold about 0.34%. This sample is drawn from a study of shared clonotypes between healthy human individuals. Study-level findings and limits: Rarefaction analysis demonstrated incomplete sorted-subset sequencing notwithstanding large depth.

The sequence was collected from a man between 18 and 35 years old in good health. Some clones in this sample may be carry-over from other donors' samples. What was sequenced was naive CD4+ T cells from PBMCs. Subset specified: CD45RA+ positively selected.

CDR3 DNA: TGTGCCAGCTCACCGGCCCGGGGCAGCGACGAGCAGTACTTC. Translated, it gives CASSPARGSDEQYF. The rearrangement joins TRBV18 to TRBJ2-7; the D call may be TRBD1 or TRBD2 (5 bases each). Trimming took 3 bases from V and 5 from J, leaving 14 bases between them. This CDR3 has 14 residues. Germline-derived CDR1 and CDR2 are KGHSH and LQKENI.